The source of this T cell receptor (beta chain) is a study of cytomegalovirus exposure and HLA in healthy donors. Study results and caveats: Indistinguishable V segments such as TRBV6-2 and TRBV6-3 were excluded. Several of the most significant clusters appeared, in a later analysis, to be linked to common viral pathogens. An Asian-associated ancestry cluster reportedly showed fewer N-insertions than the approximately 600-donor mean in a later analysis.

Trimming cost V 2 bases and J 12 bases, with 14 bases left between them. CDR1 is MRHNA, CDR2 SNTAGT, per germline. This CDR3 contains 14 residues. Worth noting for this clone: Antigen unknown.

PCR used 60 Vbeta primers and 13 Jbeta primers. Assay: immunoSEQ multiplex PCR; the TCRdb copy retains only in-frame clones and omits some. The sample has 70,000 to 100,000 clones; about 66% are singletons. The source of this sequence is a woman aged 45 to 65 in good health and CMV-seropositive. The V and J genes are TRBV6-4 and TRBJ1-6; TRBD1 is a possible D gene (5 bases). The material sequenced was PBMCs. The CDR3 sequence is CASSDRSQGGPLHF. CDR3 bases: TGTGCCAGCAGTGACCGGTCGCAGGGAGGACCCCTCCACTTT.